Listed below are T cell receptor beta chains from one sample, sequenced in a study of T cells after yellow fever vaccination. One entry per CDR3 protein results from TCRdb running MiXCR on the 5' RACE reads. Of about 210,000 distinct CDR3 sequences in the sample, about 3% were seen once. Specimen: CD4+ T cells sorted from PBMCs, collected 10 days after the yellow fever booster vaccination. These receptors were collected from a man aged 18 to 30 who received the YFV17D yellow fever vaccine. Each CDR3 is given with its conserved first and last residue. The D gene is left open where the match is weak. The listing skips clone size in some rows; elsewhere it reads once, few, many or a size class.

J: TRBJ2-3; size: few; V: TRBV30; D: -; DNA: TGTGCCTGGCGCCACCAGGGGCCGGCAGATACGCAGTATTTT; CDR3: CAWRHQGPADTQYF
J: TRBJ1-2; size: many; V: TRBV12-3/TRBV12-4; D: -; DNA: TGTGCCAGCAGCCGGGACGGAGATAACTATGGCTACACCTTC; CDR3: CASSRDGDNYGYTF
J: TRBJ1-5; size: -; V: TRBV20-1; D: -; DNA: TGCAGTGCTAGAGTCGACAGGACTCAGCCCCAGCATTTT; CDR3: CSARVDRTQPQHF
J: TRBJ2-6; size: many; V: TRBV7-9; D: -; DNA: TGTGCCAGCAGCTTACCGAGTGGGTCTGGGGCCAACGTCCTGACTTTC; CDR3: CASSLPSGSGANVLTF
J: TRBJ1-5; size: many; V: TRBV12-3/TRBV12-4; D: -; DNA: TGTGCCAGCAGCCCGGACAGAGATCAGCCCCAGCATTTT; CDR3: CASSPDRDQPQHF
J: TRBJ2-2; size: few; V: TRBV12-3/TRBV12-4; D: -; DNA: TGTGCCAGCTTACTTAGGGCCCCTTACACCGGGGAGCTGTTTTTT; CDR3: CASLLRAPYTGELFF
J: TRBJ1-1; size: many; V: TRBV14; D: -; DNA: TGTGCCAGCAGCCTCCCGGGAGTTTCTGAAGCTTTCTTT; CDR3: CASSLPGVSEAFF
J: TRBJ2-5; size: -; V: TRBV15; D: -; DNA: TGTGCCACCAGCAGAGGACAGCAAGAGACCCAGTACTTC; CDR3: CATSRGQQETQYF
J: TRBJ2-5; size: -; V: TRBV12-3/TRBV12-4; D: TRBD2; DNA: TGTGCCAGCAGTCCCGGGCAGCGGGGGGCGGGGGAGACCCAGTACTTC; CDR3: CASSPGQRGAGETQYF
J: TRBJ2-5; size: many; V: TRBV7-2; D: -; DNA: TGTGCCAGCAGCTTCTACTTGAAAGAGACCCAGTACTTC; CDR3: CASSFYLKETQYF
J: TRBJ2-7; size: many; V: TRBV7-9; D: -; DNA: TGTGCCAGCAGCACGGCCCTAGTGTACGAGCAGTACTTC; CDR3: CASSTALVYEQYF
J: TRBJ2-3; size: -; V: TRBV12-3/TRBV12-4; D: -; DNA: TGTGCCAGCAGTCCGGGTGCGGTCCCCGCCACAGATACGCAGTATTTT; CDR3: CASSPGAVPATDTQYF
J: TRBJ1-5; size: -; V: TRBV5-1; D: TRBD1; DNA: TGCGCCAGCAGCTTGGGTCTGGGTGGCGGGACAGGGGGCCAAGAGCCCCAGCATTTT; CDR3: CASSLGLGGGTGGQEPQHF
J: TRBJ2-7; size: many; V: TRBV4-1; D: -; DNA: TGCGCCAGCAGCCAAGATCCCCGCTCCGAGCAGTACTTC; CDR3: CASSQDPRSEQYF
J: TRBJ2-1; size: many; V: TRBV12-3/TRBV12-4; D: -; DNA: TGTGCCAGCACACGTACTCGCGACAATGAGCAGTTCTTC; CDR3: CASTRTRDNEQFF
J: TRBJ1-6; size: many; V: TRBV4-2; D: -; DNA: TGTGCCAGCAGCCAAGATTTCCTCCCGGGCAGGGGTCGGTCCTATAATTCACCCCTCCACTTT; CDR3: CASSQDFLPGRGRSYNSPLHF
J: TRBJ2-3; size: many; V: TRBV5-1; D: -; DNA: TGCGCCAGCAGCTTGGCCATTCACTCCGACCCAGCCACAGATACGCAGTATTTT; CDR3: CASSLAIHSDPATDTQYF
J: TRBJ2-5; size: few; V: TRBV5-1; D: -; DNA: TGCGCCAGCATCCTCGGGGCGGCGGTGCAAGAGACCCAGTACTTC; CDR3: CASILGAAVQETQYF
J: TRBJ2-5; size: -; V: TRBV15; D: -; DNA: TGTGCCACCAGCAGAGATTCTGGGTTTATGGGGCACGGGACCCAGTACTTC; CDR3: CATSRDSGFMGHGTQYF
J: TRBJ2-3; size: many; V: TRBV9; D: TRBD2; DNA: TGTGCCAGCAGCGTAGCTGTAGCGGGGGGGAGTGGTACGCAGTATTTT; CDR3: CASSVAVAGGSGTQYF
J: TRBJ1-5; size: -; V: TRBV6-1; D: -; DNA: TGTGCCAGCAGTGACGGATTGCAGCCCCAGCATTTT; CDR3: CASSDGLQPQHF
J: TRBJ1-2; size: many; V: TRBV29-1; D: TRBD1; DNA: TGCAGCGTTGAACTGGGACAGGGCTATGGCTACACCTTC; CDR3: CSVELGQGYGYTF
J: TRBJ2-3; size: many; V: TRBV5-1; D: TRBD2; DNA: TGCGCCAGCAGCGACTATAGCGGGGGGATGAGCACAGATACGCAGTATTTT; CDR3: CASSDYSGGMSTDTQYF
J: TRBJ2-3; size: many; V: TRBV12-3/TRBV12-4; D: -; DNA: TGTGCTTGTCGGACGGTGGATACGCAGTATTTT; CDR3: CACRTVDTQYF
J: TRBJ1-1; size: many; V: TRBV11-2; D: -; DNA: TGTGCCAGCAGCTTAGATAGGGCCACTGAAGCTTTCTTT; CDR3: CASSLDRATEAFF
J: TRBJ1-1; size: many; V: TRBV20-1; D: -; DNA: TGCAGTGCTAGAGATCATCGACAGACCTTTAGAGGAGCTTTCTTT; CDR3: CSARDHRQTFRGAFF
J: TRBJ2-3; size: few; V: TRBV6-5; D: -; DNA: TGTGCCAGCAAGTTTAGGGGGGGCCCCACAGATACGCAGTATTTT; CDR3: CASKFRGGPTDTQYF
J: TRBJ2-5; size: many; V: TRBV20-1; D: TRBD2; DNA: TGCAGTGTGTATGCGGGGGGAAAAGAGACCCAGTACTTC; CDR3: CSVYAGGKETQYF
J: TRBJ1-2; size: few; V: TRBV6-2/TRBV6-3; D: TRBD1; DNA: TGTGCCAGCAGAACGACAGGGGGTGACTATGGCTACACCTTC; CDR3: CASRTTGGDYGYTF